One sample yielded the 27 T cell receptor beta chains listed below, sequenced in a study of control samples from healthy donors and cancer patients. Profiling relied on immunoSEQ multiplex PCR, and the TCRdb table lists in-frame clones only, not all of them. In the table there are over 10,000 clones, roughly 79% of which are singletons. Input material: formalin-fixed, paraffin-embedded tissue. These receptors came from a male donor with melanoma.

The chain employs TRBV5-1 and TRBJ2-3, with 7 nucleotides matching TRBD1. The length of the CDR3 is 17 residues. V trimming: 2 bases; J trimming: 3 bases; junction bases outside the gene matches: 12. Germline CDR1 is SGHRS and CDR2 is YFSETQ. CDR3 sequence: CASSFPPDRVKTDTQYF. The CDR3 DNA reads TGCGCCAGCAGCTTTCCTCCTGACAGGGTGAAAACAGATACGCAGTATTTT.

This clone was detected only once. The chain carries TRBV11-1 and TRBJ1-6, with D possibly TRBD1 on 5 matching bases. The germline V and J ends were trimmed by 3 bases and 9 bases, with 9 bases remaining between them. The germline V gene encodes CDR1 SGHAT and CDR2 FQDESV (reference sequence). The CDR3 spans 13 residues. CDR3 residues: CASSFRASSPLHF. The CDR3 nucleotides are TGTGCCAGCAGCTTCAGGGCTTCTTCACCCCTCCACTTT. Combining the CDR3 with reference TRBV11-1 and TRBJ1-6 gives the whole variable domain EAEVAQSPRYKITEKSQAVAFWCDPISGHATLYWYRQILGQGPELLVQFQDESVVDDSQLPKDRFSAERLKGVDSTLKIQPAELGDSAMYLCASSFRASSPLHFGNGTRLTVT.

In this sample, this clone turned up a few times. DNA of the CDR3: TGTGCCAGCAGCTACTCTGGGGCCAACGTCCTGACTTTC. This translates into CASSYSGANVLTF. The gene calls are TRBV7-2 and TRBJ2-6; D call uncertain. V lost 4 bases and J lost 0, with 1 base in between. Germline CDR1 SGHTA, CDR2 FQGNSA. This CDR3 region has 13 residues.

V and J are TRBV11-2 and TRBJ2-5; D possibly matches TRBD1 or TRBD2 (5 bases each). The germline V and J ends were trimmed by 0 bases and 3 bases, with 11 bases remaining between them. CDR1 and CDR2 from the germline V gene are SGHAT and FQNNGV. The CDR3 contains 15 residues. CDR3 loop: CASSLEQGRKETQYF. The CDR3 bases are TGTGCCAGCAGCTTAGAGCAGGGACGTAAAGAGACCCAGTACTTC. The full variable domain, its missing parts supplied by reference TRBV11-2 and TRBJ2-5, is EAGVAQSPRYKIIEKRQSVAFWCNPISGHATLYWYQQILGQGPKLLIQFQNNGVVDDSQLPKDRFSAERLKGVDSTLKIQPAKLEDSAVYLCASSLEQGRKETQYFGPGTRLLVL.

The genes are TRBV5-6 and TRBJ2-1, with 7 bases identical to TRBD1. The germline CDR1 and CDR2 sequences are SGHDT and YYEEEE. The J segment lost 3 bases and the V segment lost 3 bases, leaving 6 bases of the junction unmatched. The CDR3 is 15 residues long. The CDR3 DNA reads TGTGCCAGCAGCTCACCGGGACAGCACTACAATGAGCAGTTCTTC. Residues: CASSSPGQHYNEQFF.

The genes are TRBV5-1 and TRBJ2-2; D is unclear. There are 14 residues in the CDR3. CDR1 SGHRS and CDR2 YFSETQ come from the germline V gene. Trimming removed 1 base from V and 1 base from J, with 5 bases in between. The CDR3 sequence is CASSLSLNTGELFF. The CDR3 coding sequence is TGCGCCAGCAGCTTGAGTTTGAACACCGGGGAGCTGTTTTTT.

This rearrangement joins TRBV4-3 to TRBJ1-1, with D hard to call. This CDR3 is built from 12 residues. Germline V gene lookup returns CDR1 LGHNA and CDR2 YSLEER. V lost 4 bases and J lost 1, with 4 bases in between. The CDR3 sequence is CASSRTNTEAFF. Written as DNA, the CDR3 is TGCGCCAGCAGCCGGACGAACACTGAAGCTTTCTTT.

In this sample, this clone turned up a few times. The V call is TRBV6-6, the J call TRBJ2-4, with a weak D call TRBD2 (6 bases). Looked up from germline, CDR1 is MNHNY and CDR2 is SVGAGI (reference sequence). CDR3 size: 13 residues. Trimming removed 4 bases from V and 8 bases from J, with 12 bases in between. The CDR3 is CASSWGVGDIQYF. The CDR3 DNA sequence: TGTGCCAGCAGTTGGGGGGTCGGAGACATTCAGTACTTC.

This clone was seen just once. The V and J genes are TRBV6-6 and TRBJ2-3, with TRBD2 matching 8 bases. The V gene end was trimmed by 2 bases and the J gene end by 5 bases; junction bases not matched to a gene: 9. CDR3 length: 16 amino acids. The germline CDR1 and CDR2 sequences are MNHNY and SVGAGI (reference sequence). The CDR3 is CASSYGRGGSEDTQYF. The CDR3 bases are TGTGCCAGCAGTTACGGACGGGGGGGTAGCGAAGATACGCAGTATTTT.

This clone was found a few times. The genes are TRBV5-4 and TRBJ2-5; 9 positions match TRBD1. The CDR3 has 15 residues. V trimming: 4 bases; J trimming: 5 bases; junction bases outside the gene matches: 9. Looked up from germline, CDR1 is SGHNT and CDR2 is YYREEE (reference sequence). The CDR3 DNA reads TGTGCCAGCAGCGGACCACAGGGGGCGGGGGAGACCCAGTACTTC. Its protein product is CASSGPQGAGETQYF.

The chain has TRBV27 and TRBJ1-5; a possible D gene is TRBD1 (5 bases). V was cut by 2 bases and J by 11 bases, with 19 bases left in between. CDR1 is MNHEY and CDR2 is SMNVEV in the germline V gene (reference sequence). The CDR3 consists of 15 residues. DNA for the CDR3: TGTGCCAGCAGTTTAGGAGGGACCCCAATCAGGTCCCAGCATTTT. This codes for CASSLGGTPIRSQHF.

The genes are TRBV10-3 and TRBJ2-4; weak D call: TRBD2 (6 bases). The V gene's germline CDR1 is ENHRY and CDR2 SYGVKD. V was pared by 0 bases and J by 5 bases, with 14 bases between. The CDR3 contains 16 residues. CDR3 protein: CAISESRGKVQNIQYF. The CDR3 DNA reads as TGTGCCATCAGTGAGTCCCGGGGGAAGGTGCAAAACATTCAGTACTTC.

The chain recombines TRBV11-2 with TRBJ2-7, with TRBD2 as a possible D gene (5 bases). CDR3 length: 13 amino acids. Germline V gives CDR1 SGHAT, CDR2 FQNNGV. Deletions cut 0 bases from V and 3 bases from J, with 6 bases between. CDR3 loop: CASSLDGIYEQYF. The CDR3 coding sequence is TGTGCCAGCAGCTTAGACGGGATCTACGAGCAGTACTTC.

This chain connects TRBV29-1 to TRBJ1-2; 9 nucleotides line up with TRBD1. The CDR3 contains 13 residues. Germline V gene sequence: CDR1 SQVTM, CDR2 ANQGSEA. With 3 bases clipped from V and 8 bases from J, the junction kept 7 bases outside the gene matches. The CDR3 sequence: CSVDTRTGDGYTF. In DNA form, the CDR3 reads TGCAGCGTTGATACTAGGACAGGGGACGGCTACACCTTC.

This clone has only a few counts. The CDR3, as DNA: TGTGCCAGCAGTGAACTCGATGAGCAGTTCTTC. It codes for CASSELDEQFF. This rearrangement joins TRBV6-1 to TRBJ2-1; no firm D call. Looked up from germline, CDR1 is MNHNS and CDR2 is SASEGT. V lost 2 bases and J 8 bases, leaving 4 bases between the germline ends. This CDR3 region has 11 residues.

The genes are TRBV4-3 and TRBJ2-7, with 7 bases lining up with TRBD1. The CDR3 is made up of 15 amino acids. V shed 1 base, J shed 3 bases, and the junction held 6 bases outside the gene matches. Germline CDR1 is LGHNA and CDR2 is YSLEER. The CDR3 loop is CASSQGQGVIYEQYF. The CDR3 DNA sequence: TGCGCCAGCAGCCAAGGTCAGGGGGTCATCTACGAGCAGTACTTC.

The chain couples TRBV7-8 to TRBJ1-1, with D possibly TRBD1 on 6 matching bases. Germline loops: CDR1 SGHVS, CDR2 FQNEAQ. The CDR3 runs 15 residues. The V and J ends lost 5 bases and 1 base respectively, with 14 bases between them. The CDR3 sequence is CASSPRGRQNTEAFF. The CDR3 nucleotides are TGTGCCAGCAGCCCTAGGGGGAGGCAGAACACTGAAGCTTTCTTT. Complete variable domain (other parts from reference TRBV7-8 and TRBJ1-1): GAGVSQSPRYKVAKRGQDVALRCDPISGHVSLFWYQQALGQGPEFLTYFQNEAQLDKSGLPSDRFFAERPEGSVSTLKIQRTQQEDSAVYLCASSPRGRQNTEAFFGQGTRLTVV.

V and J are TRBV6-2 or TRBV6-3 and TRBJ2-5; 10 positions match TRBD1. The germline V gene encodes CDR1 MNHEY and CDR2 SVGEGT. J gave up 5 bases and V 5 bases, and 8 bases lay outside the gene matches. This CDR3 contains 15 residues. This chain's CDR3 is CASSPWTGGGETQYF. The CDR3 coding sequence is TGTGCCAGCAGTCCCTGGACAGGGGGAGGGGAGACCCAGTACTTC.

The chain has TRBV6-1 and TRBJ1-1; 8 nucleotides align to TRBD1. Trimming took 2 bases from V and 8 from J; bases not matched to a gene: 4. The CDR3 sequence is 13 residues long. The germline V gene has CDR1 MNHNS and CDR2 SASEGT. The CDR3 loop is CASSERQGIEAFF. CDR3 nucleotides: TGTGCCAGCAGTGAACGACAGGGGATCGAAGCTTTCTTT.

The chain uses TRBV7-9 and TRBJ1-2, with 9 nucleotides matching TRBD1. The V gene end was trimmed by 7 bases and the J gene end by 2 bases; junction bases not matched to a gene: 5. The germline CDR1 and CDR2 sequences are SEHNR and FQNEAQ (reference sequence). The CDR3 is 14 residues long. The chain's CDR3 is CASTPTGGNYGYTF. DNA of the CDR3: TGTGCCAGCACCCCAACAGGGGGCAACTATGGCTACACCTTC.

The chain combines TRBV3-1 (or the pseudogene TRBV3-2) with TRBJ2-4; the match to TRBD2 covers 8 bases. V lost 2 bases and J lost 7; bases outside the gene matches: 10. The CDR3 has 16 amino acids. Germline V gene lookup returns CDR1 LGHDT and CDR2 YNNKEL (reference sequence). In DNA, the CDR3 is TGTGCCAGCAGCCAACCGACGGGCGGGGGGCTGAACATTCAGTACTTC. Residues: CASSQPTGGGLNIQYF.

The chain is built from TRBV15 and TRBJ1-2; D is possibly TRBD1 (5 bases). CDR3 length equals 14 residues. Per germline, CDR1 LNHNV and CDR2 YYDKDF (reference sequence). Trimming removed 4 bases from V and 3 bases from J, with 12 bases in between. The DNA for the CDR3 is TGTGCCACCAGCATAGCACAGGAGTACTATGGCTACACCTTC. Translating it yields CATSIAQEYYGYTF.

This clone came up a few times. The rearrangement links TRBV11-2 to TRBJ2-3, with D possibly matching TRBD1 (6 bases). Germline-derived CDR1 and CDR2 are SGHAT and FQNNGV. V was trimmed by 4 bases and J by 2 bases, leaving 13 bases between them. CDR3 length: 15 residues. CDR3 residues: CASSSQGLSTDTQYF. Written as DNA, the CDR3 is TGTGCCAGCAGCTCACAGGGTCTTTCCACAGATACGCAGTATTTT.

Concerning this clone itself: The germline gene is not matched at one end of the junction; a read error may be the cause. This chain joins TRBV29-1 and TRBJ2-7; 8 positions agree with TRBD1. The CDR3 runs to 13 residues. Germline V lookup: CDR1 SQVTM, CDR2 ANQGSEA. CDR3: CSVEGTGTYEQYF. The DNA for the CDR3 is TGCAGCGTTGAAGGGACAGGGACCTACGAGCAATACTTC.

This clone has just a few counts. CDR3 sequence reads: CSVLGQGLNIQYF. The CDR3 region has the DNA TGCAGCGTCCTTGGACAGGGCCTAAACATTCAGTACTTC. The chain recombines TRBV29-1 with TRBJ2-4; 8 bases line up with TRBD1. Trimming at V came to 6 bases and at J to 6 bases, leaving 7 bases not matched to a gene. CDR3 length: 13 amino acids. Germline V gives CDR1 SQVTM, CDR2 ANQGSEA.

The rearrangement links TRBV6-5 to TRBJ2-7; D remains ambiguous. This CDR3 is built from 11 residues. Trimming cost V 3 bases and J 7 bases, with 7 bases left between them. CDR1 and CDR2 (germline): MNHEY, SVGAGI. CDR3 nucleotide sequence: TGTGCCAGCAGTTATATGGGAGAGCAGTACTTC. Protein: CASSYMGEQYF.

This sequence joins TRBV7-6 and TRBJ2-1; 9 nucleotides align to TRBD1. CDR3 length: 15 residues. Germline CDR1 is SGHVS and CDR2 is FNYEAQ. The V and J ends lost 4 bases and 4 bases, in that order; junction bases with no gene match: 5. The CDR3 sequence: CASSSRQGGYNEQFF. CDR3 DNA: TGTGCCAGCAGCTCCAGACAGGGGGGATACAATGAGCAGTTCTTC.